This T cell receptor (beta chain) was recovered during a study of CD8 T cells in Susac syndrome. A quantity of roughly 0.5 to 1 ug RNA underwent reverse transcription using random hexamers. Amplification of TCR beta CDR3 spanned 54 Vbeta and 13 Jbeta via immunoSEQ multiplex PCR. TCRdb re-analysed the immunoSEQ multiplex PCR reads in MiXCR, keeping a single row per CDR3 protein. This table has roughly 400,000 distinct CDR3 sequences, around 85% appearing once. Sequencing of TCR beta was performed on blood CD8+ T cells and on blood CD4+ T cells. Control patients had untreated stable or active relapsing-remitting multiple sclerosis by revised McDonald criteria. Germline V lookup: CDR1 SGHVS, CDR2 FNYEAQ. The CDR3 runs 12 residues. The V and J ends lost 4 bases and 8 bases respectively, with 9 bases between them.

The sequence derives from a human donor with multiple sclerosis. V gene TRBV7-6 combines with J gene TRBJ2-1, with no clear D. Sequenced sample: CD8+ T cells from PBMCs. This CDR3 is CASSSMLDEQFF. CDR3 nucleotides: TGTGCCAGCAGCTCTATGCTGGATGAGCAGTTCTTC. Full variable domain (remainder filled in from reference TRBV7-6 and TRBJ2-1): GAGVSQSPRYKVTKRGQDVALRCDPISGHVSLYWYRQALGQGPEFLTYFNYEAQQDKSGLPNDRFSAERPEGSISTLTIQRTEQRDSAMYRCASSSMLDEQFFGPGTRLTVL.